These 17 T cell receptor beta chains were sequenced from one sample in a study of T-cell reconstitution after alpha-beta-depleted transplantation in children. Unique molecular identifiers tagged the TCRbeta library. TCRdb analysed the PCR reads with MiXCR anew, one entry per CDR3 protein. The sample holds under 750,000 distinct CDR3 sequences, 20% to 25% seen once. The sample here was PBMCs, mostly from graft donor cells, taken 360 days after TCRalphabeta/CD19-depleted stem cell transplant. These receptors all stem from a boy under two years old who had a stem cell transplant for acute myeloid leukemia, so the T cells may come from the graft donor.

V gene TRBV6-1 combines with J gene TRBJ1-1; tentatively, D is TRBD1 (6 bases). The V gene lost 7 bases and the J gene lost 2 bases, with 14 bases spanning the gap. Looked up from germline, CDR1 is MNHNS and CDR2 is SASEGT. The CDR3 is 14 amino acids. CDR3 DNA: TGTGCCAGCATCCCTGGAGGGGGAAACACTGAAGCTTTCTTT. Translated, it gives CASIPGGGNTEAFF.

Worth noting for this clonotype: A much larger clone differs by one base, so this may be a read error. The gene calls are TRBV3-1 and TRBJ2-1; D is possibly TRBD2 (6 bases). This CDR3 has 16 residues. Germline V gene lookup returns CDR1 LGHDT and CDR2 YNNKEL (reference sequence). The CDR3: CASSQVELATYNERFF. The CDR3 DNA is TGTGCCAGCAGCCAAGTCGAACTAGCCACCTACAATGAGCGGTTCTTC.

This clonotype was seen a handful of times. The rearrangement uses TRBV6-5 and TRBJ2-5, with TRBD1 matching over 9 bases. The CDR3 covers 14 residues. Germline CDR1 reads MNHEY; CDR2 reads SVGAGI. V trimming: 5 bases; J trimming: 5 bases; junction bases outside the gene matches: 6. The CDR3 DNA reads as TGTGCCAGCAGTCTACGGACAGGGGAGGAGACCCAGTACTTC. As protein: CASSLRTGEETQYF.

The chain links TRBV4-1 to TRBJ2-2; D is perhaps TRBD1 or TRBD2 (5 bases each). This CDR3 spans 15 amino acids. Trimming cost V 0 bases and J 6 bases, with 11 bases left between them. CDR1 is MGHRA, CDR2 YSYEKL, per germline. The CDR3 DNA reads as TGCGCCAGCAGCCAAGAGAACAGGAGGTCCGGGGAGCTGTTTTTT. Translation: CASSQENRRSGELFF.

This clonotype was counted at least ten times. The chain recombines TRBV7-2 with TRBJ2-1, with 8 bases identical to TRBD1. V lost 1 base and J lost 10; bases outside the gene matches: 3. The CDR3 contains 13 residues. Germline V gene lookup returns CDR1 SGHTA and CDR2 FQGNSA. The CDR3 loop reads CASSLGTGREQFF. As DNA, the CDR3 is TGTGCCAGCAGCTTAGGGACAGGGCGGGAGCAGTTCTTC.

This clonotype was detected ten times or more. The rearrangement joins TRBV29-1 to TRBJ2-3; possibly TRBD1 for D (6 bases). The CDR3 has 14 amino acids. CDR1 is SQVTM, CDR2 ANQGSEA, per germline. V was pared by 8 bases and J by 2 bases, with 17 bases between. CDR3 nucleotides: TGCAGCCTCGGACAGAGAAGTATCACAGATACGCAGTATTTT. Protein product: CSLGQRSITDTQYF.

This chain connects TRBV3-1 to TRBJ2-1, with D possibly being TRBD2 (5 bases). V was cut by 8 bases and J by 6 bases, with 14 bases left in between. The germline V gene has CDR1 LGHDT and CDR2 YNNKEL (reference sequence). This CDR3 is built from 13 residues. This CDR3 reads CASGVGGPNEQFF. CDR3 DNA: TGTGCCAGCGGGGTAGGAGGCCCCAATGAGCAGTTCTTC.

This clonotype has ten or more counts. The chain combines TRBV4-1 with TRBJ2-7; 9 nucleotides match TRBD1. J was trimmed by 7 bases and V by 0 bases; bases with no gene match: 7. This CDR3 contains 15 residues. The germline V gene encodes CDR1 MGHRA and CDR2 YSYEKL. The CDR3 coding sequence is TGCGCCAGCAGCCAAGATCCCGGGACAGGGAATGAGCAGTACGTC. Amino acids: CASSQDPGTGNEQYV.

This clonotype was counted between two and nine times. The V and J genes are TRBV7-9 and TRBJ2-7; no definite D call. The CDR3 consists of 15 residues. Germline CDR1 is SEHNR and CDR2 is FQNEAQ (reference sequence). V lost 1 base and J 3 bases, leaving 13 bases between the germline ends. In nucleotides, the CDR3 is TGTGCCAGCAGCTTAGACGCCGGGCCCTACTACGAGCAGTACGTC. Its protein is CASSLDAGPYYEQYV.

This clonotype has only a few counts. CDR3: CSASLQANEQFF. Here the CDR3 DNA reads TGCAGTGCTAGCTTACAGGCCAATGAGCAGTTCTTC. The rearrangement links TRBV20-1 to TRBJ2-1; a possible D gene is TRBD1 (5 bases). Germline V gene lookup returns CDR1 DFQATT and CDR2 SNEGSKA (reference sequence). Trimming took 3 bases from V and 6 from J, leaving 9 bases between them. CDR3 length: 12 residues.

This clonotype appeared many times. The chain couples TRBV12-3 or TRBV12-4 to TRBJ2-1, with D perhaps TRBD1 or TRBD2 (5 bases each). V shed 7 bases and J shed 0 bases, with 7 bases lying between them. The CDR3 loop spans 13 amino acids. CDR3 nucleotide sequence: TGTGCCAGCACAGGGAGCTCCTACAATGAGCAGTTCTTC. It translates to CASTGSSYNEQFF.

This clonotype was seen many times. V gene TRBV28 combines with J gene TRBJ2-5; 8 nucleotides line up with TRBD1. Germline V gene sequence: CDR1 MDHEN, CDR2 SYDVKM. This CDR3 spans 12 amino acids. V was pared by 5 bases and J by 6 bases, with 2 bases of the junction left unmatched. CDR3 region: CASSTGGKTQYF. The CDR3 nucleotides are TGTGCCAGCAGTACAGGGGGGAAGACCCAGTACTTC.

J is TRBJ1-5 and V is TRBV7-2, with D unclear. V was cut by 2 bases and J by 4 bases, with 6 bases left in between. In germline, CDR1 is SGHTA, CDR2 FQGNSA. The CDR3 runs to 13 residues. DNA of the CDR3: TGTGCCAGCAGCTTAAGGGCGAATCAGCCCCAGCATTTT. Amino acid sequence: CASSLRANQPQHF.

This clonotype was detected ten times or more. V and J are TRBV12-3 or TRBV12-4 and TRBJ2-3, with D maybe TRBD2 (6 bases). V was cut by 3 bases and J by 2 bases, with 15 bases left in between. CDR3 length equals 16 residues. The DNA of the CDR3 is TGTGCCAGCAGTTTTAGTTCCGGGGGACCCACAGATACGCAGTATTTT. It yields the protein CASSFSSGGPTDTQYF.

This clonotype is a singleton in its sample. CDR3 protein: CATAVHTDTQYF. Written as DNA, the CDR3 is TGTGCCACCGCGGTTCACACAGATACGCAGTATTTT. The chain recombines TRBV7-9 with TRBJ2-3; no clear D. Trimming cost V 10 bases and J 2 bases, with 10 bases left between them. The CDR3 spans 12 residues. Germline V CDR1 and CDR2: SEHNR, FQNEAQ (reference sequence).

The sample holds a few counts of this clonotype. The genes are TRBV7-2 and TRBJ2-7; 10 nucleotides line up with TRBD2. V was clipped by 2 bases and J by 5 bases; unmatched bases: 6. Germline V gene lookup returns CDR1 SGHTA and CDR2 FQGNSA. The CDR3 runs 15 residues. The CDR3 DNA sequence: TGTGCCAGCAGCTTAAATTTAGCGGGGGGTCACGAGCAGTACTTC. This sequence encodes CASSLNLAGGHEQYF.

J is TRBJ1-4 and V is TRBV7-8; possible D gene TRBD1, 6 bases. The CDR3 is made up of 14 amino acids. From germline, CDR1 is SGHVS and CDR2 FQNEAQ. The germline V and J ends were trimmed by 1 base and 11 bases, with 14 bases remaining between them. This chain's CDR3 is CASSLEGGLGKLFF. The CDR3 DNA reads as TGTGCCAGCAGCTTAGAAGGGGGGTTAGGGAAACTGTTTTTT. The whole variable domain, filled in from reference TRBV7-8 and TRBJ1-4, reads GAGVSQSPRYKVAKRGQDVALRCDPISGHVSLFWYQQALGQGPEFLTYFQNEAQLDKSGLPSDRFFAERPEGSVSTLKIQRTQQEDSAVYLCASSLEGGLGKLFFGSGTQLSVL.